The following is a T cell receptor (beta chain) sequence with its context. Its antigen is unknown. The analysis combined second doses at about 4 or about 12 weeks. The entry originates in a study of T cell responses to AZD1222 COVID-19 vaccine. This CDR3 contains 18 residues. Repertoires were generated with immunoSEQ multiplex PCR, while TCRdb's copy carries only in-frame clones and drops some. The sample includes about 170,000 clones, 87% seen only once; the top ten take roughly 1.1%. Regarding the study as a whole: CD4 TCRs linked to vaccination spanned spike, dominating at 160-218 and 743-854. Two AZD1222 doses significantly raised spike-specific TCR breadth and depth over controls. A reported finding is that nearly half of spike-specific TCRs target unmutated variant regions.

The V and J genes are TRBV12-1 and TRBJ2-1; TRBD2 is the table's D call, not checked against the DNA. TRBV12-1 is a pseudogene. This specimen consisted of peripheral blood, obtained 28 days after the second AZD1222 dose. This clonotype was obtained from an adult who received the AZD1222 COVID-19 vaccine. The CDR3 DNA reads as TGTGCCAGCAGCATCCTAGCGGGGAAACCTTATCCCGACAATGAGCAGTTCTTC. Translating it yields CASSILAGKPYPDNEQFF.